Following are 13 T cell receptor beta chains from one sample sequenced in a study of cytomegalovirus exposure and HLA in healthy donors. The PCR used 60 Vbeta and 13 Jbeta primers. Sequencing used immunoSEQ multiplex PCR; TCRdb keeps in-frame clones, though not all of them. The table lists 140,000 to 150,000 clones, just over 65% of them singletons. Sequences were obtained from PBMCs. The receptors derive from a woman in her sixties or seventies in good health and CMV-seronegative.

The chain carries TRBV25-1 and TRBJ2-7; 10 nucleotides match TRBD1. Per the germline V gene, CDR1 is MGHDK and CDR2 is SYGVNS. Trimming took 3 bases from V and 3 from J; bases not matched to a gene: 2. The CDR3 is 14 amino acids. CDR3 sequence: CASSEGTGVYEQYF. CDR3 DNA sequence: TGTGCCAGCAGTGAGGGGACAGGGGTCTACGAGCAGTACTTC.

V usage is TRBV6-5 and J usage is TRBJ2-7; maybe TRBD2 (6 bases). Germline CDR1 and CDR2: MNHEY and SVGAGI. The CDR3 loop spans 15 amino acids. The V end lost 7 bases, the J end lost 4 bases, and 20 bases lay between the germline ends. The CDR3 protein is CASTQSGLGSYEQYF. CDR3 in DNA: TGTGCCAGCACTCAAAGCGGGTTAGGTTCGTACGAGCAGTACTTC.

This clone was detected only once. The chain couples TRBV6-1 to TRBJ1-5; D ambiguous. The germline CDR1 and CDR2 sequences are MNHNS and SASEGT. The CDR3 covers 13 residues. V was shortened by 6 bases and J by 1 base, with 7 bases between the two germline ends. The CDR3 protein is CASRVTSNQPQHF. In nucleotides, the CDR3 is TGTGCCAGCAGGGTGACAAGCAATCAGCCCCAGCATTTT.

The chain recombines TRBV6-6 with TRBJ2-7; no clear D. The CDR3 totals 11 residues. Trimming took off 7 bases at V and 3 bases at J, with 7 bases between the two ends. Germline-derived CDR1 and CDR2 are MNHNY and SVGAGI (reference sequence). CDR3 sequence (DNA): TGTGCCAGCACTTCGGGCTACGAGCAGTACTTC. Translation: CASTSGYEQYF.

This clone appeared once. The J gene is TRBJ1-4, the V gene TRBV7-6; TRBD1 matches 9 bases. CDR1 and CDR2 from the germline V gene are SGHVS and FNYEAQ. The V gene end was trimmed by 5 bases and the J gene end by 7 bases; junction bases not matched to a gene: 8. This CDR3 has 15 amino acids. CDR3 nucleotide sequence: TGTGCCAGCAGCCCCCGACAGGGGGAAGCTGAAAAACTGTTTTTT. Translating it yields CASSPRQGEAEKLFF.

CDR3 loop: CASSTGQGSSYEQYF. The CDR3 DNA reads as TGTGCCAGCAGCACAGGACAGGGGTCCTCCTACGAGCAGTACTTC. This chain connects TRBV11-2 to TRBJ2-7, with 9 bases matching TRBD1. V gave up 5 bases and J gave up 0 bases; unmatched junction bases: 5. CDR1 and CDR2 from the germline V gene are SGHAT and FQNNGV. CDR3 length: 15 residues.

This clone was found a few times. CDR3 amino acids: CASSLRQGGYNEQFF. CDR3 in DNA: TGTGCCAGCAGCCTTCGACAGGGGGGCTACAATGAGCAGTTCTTC. The V gene is TRBV9, the J gene TRBJ2-1; 9 bases agree with TRBD1. Germline V gene data show CDR1 as SGDLS and CDR2 as YYNGEE. The CDR3 has 15 residues. V trimming: 4 bases; J trimming: 3 bases; junction bases outside the gene matches: 5.

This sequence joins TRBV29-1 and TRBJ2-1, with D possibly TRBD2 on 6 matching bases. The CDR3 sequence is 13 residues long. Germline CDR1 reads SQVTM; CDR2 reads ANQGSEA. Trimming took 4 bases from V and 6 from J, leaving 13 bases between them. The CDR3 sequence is CSVGRDSINEQFF. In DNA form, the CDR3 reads TGCAGCGTTGGACGGGACTCGATCAATGAGCAGTTCTTC.

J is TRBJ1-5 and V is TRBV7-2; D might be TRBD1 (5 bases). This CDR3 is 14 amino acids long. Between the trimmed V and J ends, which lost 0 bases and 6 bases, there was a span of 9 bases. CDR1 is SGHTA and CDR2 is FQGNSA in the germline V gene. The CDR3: CASSLARVGQPQHF. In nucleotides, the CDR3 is TGTGCCAGCAGCTTAGCCAGGGTGGGTCAGCCCCAGCATTTT.

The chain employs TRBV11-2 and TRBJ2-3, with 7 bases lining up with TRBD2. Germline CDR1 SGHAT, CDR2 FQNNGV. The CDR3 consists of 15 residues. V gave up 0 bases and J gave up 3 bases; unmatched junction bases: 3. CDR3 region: CASSLEKRGTDTQYF. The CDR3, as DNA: TGTGCCAGCAGCTTAGAGAAGCGGGGAACAGATACGCAGTATTTT.

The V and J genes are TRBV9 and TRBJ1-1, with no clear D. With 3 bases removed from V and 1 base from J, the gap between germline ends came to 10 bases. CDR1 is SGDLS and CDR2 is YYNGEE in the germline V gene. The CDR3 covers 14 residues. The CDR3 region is CASSGGLENTEAFF. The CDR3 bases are TGTGCCAGCAGCGGAGGGTTGGAGAACACTGAAGCTTTCTTT.

This CDR3 is CASSIWSQNTGELFF. The CDR3 coding sequence is TGTGCCAGTAGTATTTGGAGCCAGAACACCGGGGAGCTGTTTTTT. The chain joins TRBV19 to TRBJ2-2; D unclear. The CDR3 runs to 15 residues. Looked up from germline, CDR1 is LNHDA and CDR2 is SQIVND (reference sequence). V gave up 3 bases and J gave up 1 base, with 9 bases separating them.

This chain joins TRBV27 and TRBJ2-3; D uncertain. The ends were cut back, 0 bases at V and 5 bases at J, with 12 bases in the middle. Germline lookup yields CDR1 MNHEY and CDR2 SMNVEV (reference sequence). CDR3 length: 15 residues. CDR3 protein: CASSLSRPYQDTQYF. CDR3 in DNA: TGTGCCAGCAGTTTATCCAGGCCCTACCAAGATACGCAGTATTTT.